The rows below give T cell receptor beta chains drawn from one sample of a study of blood T cell repertoires in COVID-19. The assay was immunoSEQ multiplex PCR, and TCRdb's table has in-frame clones only and misses some. The sample carries approximately 170,000 clones, roughly 84% recorded once. Sequencing used peripheral blood. These TCRs come from a woman older than 75 with active or convalescent COVID-19. The CDR3 runs from the conserved cysteine through the conserved F or W. The order of the fields is CDR3 DNA, CDR3 protein, V gene, D gene, clone size, J gene. D genes are given only for firm matches. Size is stated for part of the rows, as once, few or many counts, or as a class when the clone is expanded.

DNA: TGTGCCAGCAGTGGGGGACTAGCGGTCTCCTACGAGCAGTACTTC
CDR3: CASSGGLAVSYEQYF
V: TRBV2
D: TRBD2
size: NA
J: TRBJ2-7

DNA: TGTGCCAGCAGTCGCGACAAGGCCAACGTCCTGACTTTC
CDR3: CASSRDKANVLTF
V: TRBV16
D: NA
size: NA
J: TRBJ2-6

DNA: TGTGCCAGCAGCTTAGCAGGGGGCGATCAGCCCCAGCATTTT
CDR3: CASSLAGGDQPQHF
V: TRBV7-3
D: TRBD1
size: NA
J: TRBJ1-5

DNA: TGTGCCTGGAGTGGCGGGATGAGCAATCAGCCCCAGCATTTT
CDR3: CAWSGGMSNQPQHF
V: TRBV30
D: NA
size: few
J: TRBJ1-5

DNA: TGTGCCAGCAGACAAGCGGGAGTGGGCTACGAGCAGTACTTC
CDR3: CASRQAGVGYEQYF
V: TRBV11-2
D: TRBD2
size: NA
J: TRBJ2-7

DNA: TGTGCCAGCAGCTTGGCGGGACAGGGGGAAAAGGAAGCTTTCTTT
CDR3: CASSLAGQGEKEAFF
V: TRBV5-4
D: TRBD1
size: few
J: TRBJ1-1

DNA: TGTGCCAGTAGCGGAGACAGGGGCTATGGCTACACCTTC
CDR3: CASSGDRGYGYTF
V: TRBV19
D: TRBD1
size: NA
J: TRBJ1-2

DNA: TGTGCCTGGAGTCCCGGGTTGGGGGCTTGGGGCTACACCTTC
CDR3: CAWSPGLGAWGYTF
V: TRBV30
D: NA
size: NA
J: TRBJ1-2

DNA: TGTGCCAGCAGTGAAGGCCGGTCTGAAGCTTTCTTT
CDR3: CASSEGRSEAFF
V: TRBV6-1
D: NA
size: NA
J: TRBJ1-1

DNA: TGTGCCAGCAGTCGGGGGGTCTCTAATGAAAAACTGTTTTTT
CDR3: CASSRGVSNEKLFF
V: TRBV6-5
D: NA
size: NA
J: TRBJ1-4

DNA: TGTGCCAGGACAGGGACAGCCATCACTGAAGCTTTCTTT
CDR3: CARTGTAITEAFF
V: TRBV6-5
D: TRBD1
size: NA
J: TRBJ1-1

DNA: TGTGCCAGTTCTACAGGGGGCGGAACTGAAGCTTTCTTT
CDR3: CASSTGGGTEAFF
V: TRBV19
D: TRBD1
size: NA
J: TRBJ1-1

DNA: TGTGCCAGCAGGGACTCCTCCTACAATGAGCAGTTCTTC
CDR3: CASRDSSYNEQFF
V: TRBV19
D: NA
size: NA
J: TRBJ2-1

DNA: TGCGCCAGCAGCCAAGAGGGTCAGCAGGGGGTAAATTCACCCCTCCACTTT
CDR3: CASSQEGQQGVNSPLHF
V: TRBV4-1
D: TRBD1
size: NA
J: TRBJ1-6

DNA: TGTGCCAGCTTGGGGCTAGCGTCTCGCAATGAGCAGTTCTTC
CDR3: CASLGLASRNEQFF
V: TRBV6-6
D: NA
size: NA
J: TRBJ2-1

DNA: TGTGCCTGGACGGGGACAGGGAATCAGCCCCAGCATTTT
CDR3: CAWTGTGNQPQHF
V: TRBV30
D: TRBD1
size: NA
J: TRBJ1-5

DNA: TGTGCCAGCAGCTTAGTGGGACTGCGGGGGAATACGCAGTATTTT
CDR3: CASSLVGLRGNTQYF
V: TRBV11-2
D: TRBD2
size: NA
J: TRBJ2-3

DNA: TGTGCCATCAGTGAGCAACAGGGGAGTTTGGAAGCTTTCTTT
CDR3: CAISEQQGSLEAFF
V: TRBV10-3
D: TRBD1
size: few
J: TRBJ1-1

DNA: TGTGCCAGCAGTTACCCCAGGCTTGCGGGTAACTATGGCTACACCTTC
CDR3: CASSYPRLAGNYGYTF
V: TRBV28
D: NA
size: few
J: TRBJ1-2

DNA: TGTGCCAGCAGCTTGCGTGGTACAGGGCAAGAGACCCAGTACTTC
CDR3: CASSLRGTGQETQYF
V: TRBV5-6
D: NA
size: NA
J: TRBJ2-5

DNA: TGTGCCTGGAATGTCGGGCAGGGGGAGGATCAGCCCCAGCATTTT
CDR3: CAWNVGQGEDQPQHF
V: TRBV30
D: TRBD1
size: few
J: TRBJ1-5

DNA: TGTGCCAGCAGCACTAGCGGGGGCACCGGGGAGCTGTTTTTT
CDR3: CASSTSGGTGELFF
V: TRBV13
D: TRBD2
size: once
J: TRBJ2-2

DNA: TGCAGTGCTAGTGCAGGGTCACCTTATAATTCACCCCTCCACTTT
CDR3: CSASAGSPYNSPLHF
V: TRBV20-1
D: NA
size: NA
J: TRBJ1-6

DNA: TGTGCCAGCAGCCAAGGTGTCTATGAGCAGTTCTTC
CDR3: CASSQGVYEQFF
V: TRBV3-1/TRBV3-2
D: NA
size: few
J: TRBJ2-1

DNA: TGTGCCAGCAGCCAAGTGACGGGAATCGAGACCCAGTACTTC
CDR3: CASSQVTGIETQYF
V: TRBV3-1/TRBV3-2
D: NA
size: NA
J: TRBJ2-5

DNA: TGTGCCAGCAGCTCCGGACTAGCGGGAGGGGGCGAGCAGTACTTC
CDR3: CASSSGLAGGGEQYF
V: TRBV7-8
D: TRBD2
size: NA
J: TRBJ2-7

DNA: TGCGCCAGCAGCTTGGACCCGGGAACCAATGAAAAACTGTTTTTT
CDR3: CASSLDPGTNEKLFF
V: TRBV5-1
D: NA
size: NA
J: TRBJ1-4

DNA: TGTGCCAGCAACAACAGGGGGCAGGTTGAGCAGTTCTTC
CDR3: CASNNRGQVEQFF
V: TRBV27
D: TRBD1
size: NA
J: TRBJ2-1

DNA: TGTGCCAGCAGTTACGCAGGGCCTAACTATGGCTACACCTTC
CDR3: CASSYAGPNYGYTF
V: TRBV6-5
D: NA
size: NA
J: TRBJ1-2

DNA: TGTGCCAGCAGCTTAGGTACAGGGGCCAGCTCTGGAAACACCATATATTTT
CDR3: CASSLGTGASSGNTIYF
V: TRBV7-9
D: TRBD1
size: NA
J: TRBJ1-3

DNA: TGTGCCAGCAGTTATAACAGGGGGCTTCTAAATGAGCAGTTCTTC
CDR3: CASSYNRGLLNEQFF
V: TRBV13
D: TRBD1
size: NA
J: TRBJ2-1

DNA: TGTGCCAGCAGCAGATGGACAGGGGGTAGGAGAGAGACCCAGTACTTC
CDR3: CASSRWTGGRRETQYF
V: TRBV7-9
D: TRBD1
size: NA
J: TRBJ2-5

DNA: TGTGCCAGCAGCCAGCAGGCTTCTGGGGCCAACGTCCTGACTTTC
CDR3: CASSQQASGANVLTF
V: TRBV6-5
D: NA
size: NA
J: TRBJ2-6

DNA: TGTGCCAGCAGCAACGGGACTTTGTTGGAGGCCGGGGAGCTGTTTTTT
CDR3: CASSNGTLLEAGELFF
V: TRBV21-1
D: NA
size: NA
J: TRBJ2-2

DNA: TGTGCCAGCACCCTACTAGCGGGAGGCTACGAGCAGTACTTC
CDR3: CASTLLAGGYEQYF
V: TRBV6-5
D: TRBD2
size: NA
J: TRBJ2-7

DNA: TGTGCCAGCAGCCAAGATATGGCAAGTACAGGGACCCTCTATGGCTACACCTTC
CDR3: CASSQDMASTGTLYGYTF
V: TRBV4-2
D: NA
size: NA
J: TRBJ1-2

DNA: TGCGCCAGCAGCATACAGCCAGGGGGCGAACAGCCCCAGCATTTT
CDR3: CASSIQPGGEQPQHF
V: TRBV5-1
D: TRBD1
size: once
J: TRBJ1-5

DNA: TGTGCCAGCAGCCGGACAGGGTTTGGCTACACCTTC
CDR3: CASSRTGFGYTF
V: TRBV6-5
D: TRBD1
size: NA
J: TRBJ1-2

DNA: TGCGCCAGCAGCTTGGCCGGGGAGAATAATTCACCCCTCCACTTT
CDR3: CASSLAGENNSPLHF
V: TRBV5-1
D: NA
size: NA
J: TRBJ1-6

DNA: TGCGCCAGCATACGGGACAGTGGAGCTGTCACCTTC
CDR3: CASIRDSGAVTF
V: TRBV5-1
D: TRBD1
size: once
J: TRBJ1-2

DNA: TGTGCCATCAGCGCTGACAGCCTCAATCAGCCCCAGCATTTT
CDR3: CAISADSLNQPQHF
V: TRBV10-3
D: NA
size: NA
J: TRBJ1-5

DNA: TGTGCCACCAGTGATCAGGGGGCGCTAACCGGGGAGCTGTTTTTT
CDR3: CATSDQGALTGELFF
V: TRBV24-1
D: TRBD1
size: few
J: TRBJ2-2

DNA: TGCAGCGCCGCAAGCGGGATGGTGGGAGATACGCAGTATTTT
CDR3: CSAASGMVGDTQYF
V: TRBV29-1
D: TRBD2
size: NA
J: TRBJ2-3

DNA: TGTGCCAGCCGCTCAGACAGGACACAACGCTCCTACAATGAGCAGTTCTTC
CDR3: CASRSDRTQRSYNEQFF
V: TRBV27
D: NA
size: few
J: TRBJ2-1

DNA: TGTGCCAGCAGCCCGACAGGGATAGAGACCCAGTACTTC
CDR3: CASSPTGIETQYF
V: TRBV25-1
D: TRBD1
size: NA
J: TRBJ2-5

DNA: TGTGCCACTAGGGACAGGCCCAACACTGAAGCTTTCTTT
CDR3: CATRDRPNTEAFF
V: TRBV19
D: TRBD1
size: NA
J: TRBJ1-1

DNA: TGTGCCAGCAGTGAGCGAACTAGCACAGATACGCAGTATTTT
CDR3: CASSERTSTDTQYF
V: TRBV6-1
D: NA
size: NA
J: TRBJ2-3